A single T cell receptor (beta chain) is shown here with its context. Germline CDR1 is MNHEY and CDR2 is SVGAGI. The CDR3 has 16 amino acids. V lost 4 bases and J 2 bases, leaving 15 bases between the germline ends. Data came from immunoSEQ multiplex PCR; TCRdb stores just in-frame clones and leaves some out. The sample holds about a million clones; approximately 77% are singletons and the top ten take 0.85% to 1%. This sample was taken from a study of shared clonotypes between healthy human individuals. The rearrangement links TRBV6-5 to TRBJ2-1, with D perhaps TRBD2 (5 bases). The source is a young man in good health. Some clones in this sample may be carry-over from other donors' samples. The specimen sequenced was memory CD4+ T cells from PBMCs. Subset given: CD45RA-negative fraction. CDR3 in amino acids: CASSFEGSTTYNEQFF. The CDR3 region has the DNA TGTGCCAGCAGTTTCGAGGGATCGACAACCTACAATGAGCAGTTCTTC.